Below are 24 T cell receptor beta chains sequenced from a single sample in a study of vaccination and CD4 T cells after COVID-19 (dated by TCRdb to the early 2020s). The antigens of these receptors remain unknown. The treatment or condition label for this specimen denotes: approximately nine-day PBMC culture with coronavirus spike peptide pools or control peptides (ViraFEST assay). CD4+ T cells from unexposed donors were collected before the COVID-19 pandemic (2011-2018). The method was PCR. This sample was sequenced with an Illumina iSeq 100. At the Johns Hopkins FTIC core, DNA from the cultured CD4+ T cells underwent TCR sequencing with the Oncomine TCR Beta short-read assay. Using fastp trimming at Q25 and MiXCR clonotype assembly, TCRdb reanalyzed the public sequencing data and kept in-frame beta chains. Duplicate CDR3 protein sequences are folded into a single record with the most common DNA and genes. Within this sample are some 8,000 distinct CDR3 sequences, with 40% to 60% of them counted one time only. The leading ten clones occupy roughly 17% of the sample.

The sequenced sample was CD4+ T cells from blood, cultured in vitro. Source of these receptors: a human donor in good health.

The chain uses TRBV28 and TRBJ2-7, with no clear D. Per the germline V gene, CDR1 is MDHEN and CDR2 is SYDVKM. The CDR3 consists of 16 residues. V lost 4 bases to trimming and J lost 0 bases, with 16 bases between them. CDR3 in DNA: TGTGCCAGCAGTTCCGTTATGGGCCATCCCTCCTACGAGCAGTACTTC. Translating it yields CASSSVMGHPSYEQYF.

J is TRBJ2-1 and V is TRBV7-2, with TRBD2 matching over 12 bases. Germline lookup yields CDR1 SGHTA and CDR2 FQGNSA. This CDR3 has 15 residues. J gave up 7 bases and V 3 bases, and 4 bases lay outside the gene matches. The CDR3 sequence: CASSFDGLAGNEQFF. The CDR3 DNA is TGTGCCAGCAGCTTCGATGGACTAGCGGGAAATGAGCAGTTCTTC.

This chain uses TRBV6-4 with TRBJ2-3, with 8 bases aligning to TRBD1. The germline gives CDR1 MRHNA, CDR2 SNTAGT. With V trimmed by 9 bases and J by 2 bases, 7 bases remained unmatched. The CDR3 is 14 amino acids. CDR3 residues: CASSWTGTTDTQYF. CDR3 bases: TGTGCCAGTTCCTGGACAGGGACCACAGATACGCAGTATTTT.

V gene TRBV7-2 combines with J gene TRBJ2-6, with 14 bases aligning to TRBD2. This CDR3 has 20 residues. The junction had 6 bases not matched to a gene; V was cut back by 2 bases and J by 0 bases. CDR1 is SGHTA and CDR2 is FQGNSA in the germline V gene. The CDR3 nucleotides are TGTGCCAGCAGCTTAAGAGGACTAGCGGGGGGCCTCTCTGGGGCCAACGTCCTGACTTTC. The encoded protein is CASSLRGLAGGLSGANVLTF.

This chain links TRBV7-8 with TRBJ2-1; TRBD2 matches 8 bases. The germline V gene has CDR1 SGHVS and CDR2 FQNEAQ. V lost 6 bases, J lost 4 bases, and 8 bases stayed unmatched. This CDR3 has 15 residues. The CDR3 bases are TGTGCCAGCAGGGGGGGTAGCGGGGTGTACAATGAGCAGTTCTTC. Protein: CASRGGSGVYNEQFF.

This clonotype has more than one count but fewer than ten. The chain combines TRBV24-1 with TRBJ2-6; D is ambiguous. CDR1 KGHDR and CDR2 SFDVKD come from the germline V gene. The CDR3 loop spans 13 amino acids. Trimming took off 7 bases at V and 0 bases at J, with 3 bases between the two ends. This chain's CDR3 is CATSLSGANVLTF. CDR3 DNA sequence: TGTGCCACCAGCCTCTCTGGGGCCAACGTCCTGACTTTC.

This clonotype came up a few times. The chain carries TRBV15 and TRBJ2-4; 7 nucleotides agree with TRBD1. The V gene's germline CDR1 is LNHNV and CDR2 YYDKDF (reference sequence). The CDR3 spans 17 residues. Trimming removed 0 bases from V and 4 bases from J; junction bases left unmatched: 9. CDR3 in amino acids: CATSRESAGGRKNIQYF. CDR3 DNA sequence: TGTGCCACCAGCAGAGAATCGGCAGGGGGACGGAAAAACATTCAGTACTTC.

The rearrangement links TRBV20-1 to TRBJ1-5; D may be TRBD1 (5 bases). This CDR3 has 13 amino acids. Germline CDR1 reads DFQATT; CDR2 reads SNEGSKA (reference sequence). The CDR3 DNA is TGCAGGGGGGTAGAGGCTTCTGATCAGCCCCAGCATTTT. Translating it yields CRGVEASDQPQHF.

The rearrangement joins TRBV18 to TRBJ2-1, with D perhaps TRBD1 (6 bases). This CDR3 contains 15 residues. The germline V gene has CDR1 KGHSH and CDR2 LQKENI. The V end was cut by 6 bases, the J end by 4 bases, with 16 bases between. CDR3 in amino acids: CASSRGGRGYNEQFF. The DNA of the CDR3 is TGTGCCAGCTCCCGAGGTGGCAGGGGTTACAATGAGCAGTTCTTC.

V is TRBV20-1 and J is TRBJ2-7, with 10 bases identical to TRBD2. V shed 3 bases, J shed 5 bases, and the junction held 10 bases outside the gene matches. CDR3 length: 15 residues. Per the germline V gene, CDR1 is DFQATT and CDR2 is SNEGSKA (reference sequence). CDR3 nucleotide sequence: TGCAGTGCTAGGGTTAGCGGGAGGATCCCTCACGAGCAGTACTTC. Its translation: CSARVSGRIPHEQYF.

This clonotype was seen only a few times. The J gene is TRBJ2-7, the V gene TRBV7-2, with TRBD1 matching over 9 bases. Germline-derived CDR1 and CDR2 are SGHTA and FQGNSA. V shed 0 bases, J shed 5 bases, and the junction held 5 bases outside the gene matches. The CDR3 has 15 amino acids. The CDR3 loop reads CASSLAYRGQNEQYF. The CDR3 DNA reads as TGTGCCAGCAGCTTAGCGTACAGGGGGCAGAACGAGCAGTACTTC.

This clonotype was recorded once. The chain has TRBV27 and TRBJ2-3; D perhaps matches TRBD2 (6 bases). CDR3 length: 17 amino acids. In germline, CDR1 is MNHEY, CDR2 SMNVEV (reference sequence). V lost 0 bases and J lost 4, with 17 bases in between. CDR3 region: CASSLSPLAYSADTQYF. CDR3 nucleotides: TGTGCCAGCAGTTTATCCCCCCTAGCGTATAGTGCAGATACGCAGTATTTT.

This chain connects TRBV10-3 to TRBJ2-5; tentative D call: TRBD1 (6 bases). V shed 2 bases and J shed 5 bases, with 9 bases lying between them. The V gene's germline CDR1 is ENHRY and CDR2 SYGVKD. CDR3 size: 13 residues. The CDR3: CAISENQGETQYF. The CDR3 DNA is TGTGCCATCAGTGAGAACCAGGGGGAGACCCAGTACTTC.

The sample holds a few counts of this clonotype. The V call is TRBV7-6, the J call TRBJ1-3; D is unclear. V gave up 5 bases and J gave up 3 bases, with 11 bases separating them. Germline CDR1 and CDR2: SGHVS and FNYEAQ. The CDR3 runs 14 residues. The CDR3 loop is CASSPTPLGNTIYF. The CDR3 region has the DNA TGTGCCAGCAGCCCCACGCCCCTTGGAAACACCATATATTTT.

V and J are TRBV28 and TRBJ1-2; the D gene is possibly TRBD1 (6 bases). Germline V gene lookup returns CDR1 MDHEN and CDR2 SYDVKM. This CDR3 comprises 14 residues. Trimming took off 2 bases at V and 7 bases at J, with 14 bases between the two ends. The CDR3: CASSLIKAGVGYTF. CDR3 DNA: TGTGCCAGCAGTTTAATCAAAGCAGGGGTTGGCTACACCTTC.

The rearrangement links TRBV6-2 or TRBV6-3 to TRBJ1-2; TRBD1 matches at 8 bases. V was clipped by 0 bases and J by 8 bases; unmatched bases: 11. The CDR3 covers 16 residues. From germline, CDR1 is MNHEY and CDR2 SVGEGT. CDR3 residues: CASSYSFQGAYRGYTF. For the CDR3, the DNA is TGTGCCAGCAGTTACTCGTTCCAGGGGGCATATAGAGGCTACACCTTC.

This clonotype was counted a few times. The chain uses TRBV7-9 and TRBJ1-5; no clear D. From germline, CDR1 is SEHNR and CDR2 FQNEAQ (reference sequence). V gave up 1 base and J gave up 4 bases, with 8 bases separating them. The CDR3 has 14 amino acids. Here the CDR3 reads CASSLGPVNQPQHF. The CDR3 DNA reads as TGTGCCAGCAGCTTAGGCCCGGTAAATCAGCCCCAGCATTTT.

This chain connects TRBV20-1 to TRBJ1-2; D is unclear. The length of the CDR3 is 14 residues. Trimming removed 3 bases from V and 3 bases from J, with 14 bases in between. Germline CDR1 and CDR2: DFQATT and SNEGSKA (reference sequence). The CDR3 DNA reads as TGCAGTGCTAGTGTCACTGAACTATACTATGGCTACACCTTC. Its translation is CSASVTELYYGYTF.

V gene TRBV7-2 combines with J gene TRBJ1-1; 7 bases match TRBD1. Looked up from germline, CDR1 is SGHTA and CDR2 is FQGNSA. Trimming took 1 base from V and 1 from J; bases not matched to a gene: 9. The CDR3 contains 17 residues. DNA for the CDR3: TGTGCCAGCAGCTTAGGGCCTAACAGGGGAACGAACACTGAAGCTTTCTTT. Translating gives CASSLGPNRGTNTEAFF. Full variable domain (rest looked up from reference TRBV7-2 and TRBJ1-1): GAGVSQSPSNKVTEKGKDVELRCDPISGHTALYWYRQSLGQGLEFLIYFQGNSAPDKSGLPSDRFSAERTGGSVSTLTIQRTQQEDSAVYLCASSLGPNRGTNTEAFFGQGTRLTVV.

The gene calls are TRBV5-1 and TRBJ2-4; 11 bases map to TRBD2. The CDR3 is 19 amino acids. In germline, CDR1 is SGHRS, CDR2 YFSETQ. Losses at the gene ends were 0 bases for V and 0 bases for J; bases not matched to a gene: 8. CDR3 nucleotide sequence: TGCGCCAGCAGCTTGGGTACGACTAGCGGGGAGAGAGCCAAAAACATTCAGTACTTC. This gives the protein CASSLGTTSGERAKNIQYF.

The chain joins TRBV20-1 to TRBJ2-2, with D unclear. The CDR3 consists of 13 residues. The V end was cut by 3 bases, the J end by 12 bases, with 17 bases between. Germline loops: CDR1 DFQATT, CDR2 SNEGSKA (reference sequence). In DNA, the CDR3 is TGCAGTGCTAGTCGCGAATCGGGCGATAAGCTGTTTTTT. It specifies CSASRESGDKLFF.

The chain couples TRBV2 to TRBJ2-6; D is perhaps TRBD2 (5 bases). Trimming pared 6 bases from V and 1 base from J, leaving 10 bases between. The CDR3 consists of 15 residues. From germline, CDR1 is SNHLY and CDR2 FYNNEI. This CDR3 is CASSSRRSGANVLTF. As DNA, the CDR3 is TGTGCCAGCAGCTCCAGGAGGTCTGGGGCCAACGTCCTGACTTTC.

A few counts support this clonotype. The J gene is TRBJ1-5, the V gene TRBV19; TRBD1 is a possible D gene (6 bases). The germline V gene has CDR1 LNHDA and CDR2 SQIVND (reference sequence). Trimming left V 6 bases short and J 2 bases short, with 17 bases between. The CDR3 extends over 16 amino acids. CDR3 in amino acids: CASSTQNREGNQPQHF. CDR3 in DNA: TGTGCCAGTAGCACCCAGAACAGGGAAGGCAATCAGCCCCAGCATTTT. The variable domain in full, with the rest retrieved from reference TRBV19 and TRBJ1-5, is DGGITQSPKYLFRKEGQNVTLSCEQNLNHDAMYWYRQDPGQGLRLIYYSQIVNDFQKGDIAEGYSVSREKKESFPLTVTSAQKNPTAFYLCASSTQNREGNQPQHFGDGTRLSIL.

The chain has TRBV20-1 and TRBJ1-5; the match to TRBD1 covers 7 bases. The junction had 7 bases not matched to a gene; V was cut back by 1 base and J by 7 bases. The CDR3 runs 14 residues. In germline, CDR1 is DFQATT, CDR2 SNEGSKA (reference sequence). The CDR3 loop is CSARVPGGRQPQHF. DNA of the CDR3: TGCAGTGCTAGAGTCCCAGGGGGAAGGCAGCCCCAGCATTTT.